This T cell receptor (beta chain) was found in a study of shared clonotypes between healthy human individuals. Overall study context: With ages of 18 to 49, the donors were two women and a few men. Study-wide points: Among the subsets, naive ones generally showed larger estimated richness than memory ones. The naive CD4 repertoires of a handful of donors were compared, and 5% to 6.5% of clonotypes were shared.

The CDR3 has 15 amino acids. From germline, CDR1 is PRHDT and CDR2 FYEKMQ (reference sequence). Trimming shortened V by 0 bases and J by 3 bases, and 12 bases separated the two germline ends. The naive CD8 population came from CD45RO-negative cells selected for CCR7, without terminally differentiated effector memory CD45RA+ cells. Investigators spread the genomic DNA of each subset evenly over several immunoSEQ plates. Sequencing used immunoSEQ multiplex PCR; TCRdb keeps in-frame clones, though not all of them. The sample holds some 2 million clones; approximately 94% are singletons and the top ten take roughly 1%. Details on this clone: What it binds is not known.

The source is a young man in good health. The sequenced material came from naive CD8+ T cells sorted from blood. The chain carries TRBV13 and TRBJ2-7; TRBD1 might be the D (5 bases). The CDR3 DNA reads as TGTGCCAGCAGCTTAGGGGACACGTTATACTACGAGCAGTACTTC. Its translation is CASSLGDTLYYEQYF. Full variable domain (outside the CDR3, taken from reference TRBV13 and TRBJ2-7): AAGVIQSPRHLIKEKRETATLKCYPIPRHDTVYWYQQGPGQDPQFLISFYEKMQSDKGSIPDRFSAQQFSDYHSELNMSSLELGDSALYFCASSLGDTLYYEQYFGPGTRLTVT.